This TCR beta chain was identified in a study of T cell responses to AZD1222 COVID-19 vaccine. Trimming removed 0 bases from V and 0 bases from J, with 12 bases in between. The germline gives CDR1 SEHNR, CDR2 FQNEAQ (reference sequence). The CDR3 sequence is 17 residues long. Study results and limitations: Baseline seropositivity characterized only a handful of AZD1222 recipients. Targets within unmutated variant regions were reportedly found for nearly half of spike-specific TCRs.

Using immunoSEQ multiplex PCR, the repertoire was profiled, and TCRdb retains in-frame clones only, with some absent. Of about 160,000 clones in the sample, 75% to 90% were seen once. In the case of this clone: Antigen specificity is unknown.

The chain uses TRBV7-9 and TRBJ1-3, with D unresolved. Here the sequenced sample was peripheral blood, taken on day 0 of AZD1222 vaccination. This receptor was taken from an adult in good health. In DNA form, the CDR3 reads TGTGCCAGCAGCTTAGCGGAGGACGGGATCTCTGGAAACACCATATATTTT. Its protein is CASSLAEDGISGNTIYF.